This TCR beta chain is drawn from a study of blood T cell repertoires in COVID-19. TCRdb keeps only in-frame clones here, not all; method: immunoSEQ multiplex PCR. The sample holds 25,000 to 35,000 clones, about 91% seen once. Trimming removed 6 bases from V and 3 bases from J, with 8 bases in between. The length of the CDR3 is 13 residues. Germline loops: CDR1 MNHEY, CDR2 SMNVEV (reference sequence). The sample consisted of peripheral blood. The TCR originated in a human donor with acute or convalescent COVID-19. The donor label of this sample is uncertain. The chain uses TRBV27 and TRBJ1-4; D gene uncertain. The CDR3 loop is CASSRLANEKLFF. The CDR3 DNA sequence: TGTGCCAGCAGCCGGTTGGCTAATGAAAAACTGTTTTTT.